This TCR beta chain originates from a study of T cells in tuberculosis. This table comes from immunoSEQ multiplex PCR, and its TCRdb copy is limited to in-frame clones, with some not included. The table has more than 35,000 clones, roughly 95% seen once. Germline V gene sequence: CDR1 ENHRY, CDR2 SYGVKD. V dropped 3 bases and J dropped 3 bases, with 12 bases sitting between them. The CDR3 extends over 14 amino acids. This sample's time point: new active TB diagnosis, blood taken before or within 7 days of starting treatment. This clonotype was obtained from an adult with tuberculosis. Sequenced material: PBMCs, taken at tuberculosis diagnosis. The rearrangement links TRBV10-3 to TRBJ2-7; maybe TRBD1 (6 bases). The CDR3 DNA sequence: TGTGCCATCAGTGACCAGACAGGTTTCTACGAGCAGTACTTC. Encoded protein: CAISDQTGFYEQYF.